Presented here are 25 T cell receptor beta chains from one specimen sequenced in a study of Graves' ophthalmopathy and Graves' hyperthyroidism. Scientists amplified the TCR beta CDR3 regions from RNA transcripts. First-round RT-PCR with HTBI primers preceded a second-round multiplex PCR. TCRdb ran MiXCR on the multiplex PCR reads and lists one entry per CDR3 protein. The table includes around 520,000 distinct CDR3 sequences, 35% to 40% detected once. Sequences were obtained from peripheral blood or thyroid tissue (not recorded which). The receptors originated from an adult man with Graves' hyperthyroidism.

Worth noting for this clonotype: A much larger clonotype is one base distant, so this may be a read error. V is TRBV7-9 and J is TRBJ2-7; TRBD1 matches 9 bases. With V trimmed by 5 bases and J by 4 bases, 12 bases remained unmatched. From germline, CDR1 is SEHNR and CDR2 FQNEAQ (reference sequence). The CDR3 contains 16 residues. The CDR3 is CASSQRTGEIRYEQYF. The CDR3 coding sequence is TGTGCCAGCAGCCAACGGACAGGGGAAATTCGGTACGAGCAGTACTTC.

This rearrangement joins TRBV7-2 to TRBJ2-2, with D hard to call. The V gene's germline CDR1 is SGHTA and CDR2 FQGNSA. The CDR3 covers 15 residues. V lost 2 bases to trimming and J lost 8 bases, with 15 bases between them. The CDR3 nucleotides read TGTGCCAGCAGCTTATGGGCAGGCAACTCTGGGGAGCTGTTTTTT. Translation gives CASSLWAGNSGELFF. Full variable domain (outside the CDR3, taken from reference TRBV7-2 and TRBJ2-2): GAGVSQSPSNKVTEKGKDVELRCDPISGHTALYWYRQSLGQGLEFLIYFQGNSAPDKSGLPSDRFSAERTGGSVSTLTIQRTQQEDSAVYLCASSLWAGNSGELFFGEGSRLTVL.

The rearrangement links TRBV13 to TRBJ1-4, with D possibly matching TRBD1 (5 bases). Trimming shortened V by 5 bases and J by 8 bases, and 18 bases separated the two germline ends. This CDR3 is 15 amino acids long. Germline V lookup: CDR1 PRHDT, CDR2 FYEKMQ (reference sequence). The CDR3 DNA follows: TGTGCCAGCAGCCTACGGGGCGGGGGTGGAGAAAAACTGTTTTTT. It encodes CASSLRGGGGEKLFF.

This clonotype was seen repeatedly, ten times or more. This chain uses TRBV12-3 or TRBV12-4 with TRBJ1-2, with D perhaps matching TRBD1 (5 bases). Trimming left V 6 bases short and J 6 bases short, with 17 bases between. The CDR3 spans 14 residues. CDR3 nucleotides: TGTGCCAGCAGCTCCCTGGGGGTGGAGGATGGCTACACCTTC. Protein sequence: CASSSLGVEDGYTF.

This chain uses TRBV30 with TRBJ1-1; the D gene is possibly TRBD1 (5 bases). Germline CDR1 GTSNPN, CDR2 SVGIG (reference sequence). CDR3 length: 12 residues. Trimming left V 1 base short and J 7 bases short, with 10 bases between. In nucleotides, the CDR3 is TGTGCCTGGAGTGAGGGGAGCATTGAAGCTTTCTTT. This translates into CAWSEGSIEAFF.

This clonotype was seen many times. Mismatch with germline at one junction end may stem from a read error. The rearrangement uses TRBV11-2 and TRBJ2-7; 9 bases fit TRBD1. Germline V gene sequence: CDR1 SGHAT, CDR2 FQNNGV. The CDR3 runs to 15 residues. DNA for the CDR3: TGTGCCAGCAGCTTAGCGGGACAGGGCGGTTTGCGTAGAGACTTC. This sequence encodes CASSLAGQGGLRRDF.

This clonotype was recorded a few times. The gene calls are TRBV19 and TRBJ2-7, with 11 bases identical to TRBD2. Germline-derived CDR1 and CDR2 are LNHDA and SQIVND (reference sequence). The V segment lost 4 bases and the J segment 3 bases; nucleotides outside the gene matches: 5. The CDR3 is 15 residues long. The DNA of the CDR3 is TGTGCCAGTAGTAATCGACTAGCGGGGCACTACGAGCAGTACTTC. Residues: CASSNRLAGHYEQYF. Complete variable domain (other parts from reference TRBV19 and TRBJ2-7): DGGITQSPKYLFRKEGQNVTLSCEQNLNHDAMYWYRQDPGQGLRLIYYSQIVNDFQKGDIAEGYSVSREKKESFPLTVTSAQKNPTAFYLCASSNRLAGHYEQYFGPGTRLTVT.

Concerning this clonotype itself: A much larger clone lies one base from this, so it may be a read error. J is TRBJ1-4 and V is TRBV29-1; tentatively, D is TRBD1 (6 bases). Germline assignment: CDR1 SQVTM and CDR2 ANQGSEA. The CDR3 runs to 14 residues. CDR3 sequence reads: CSVERSGVNEKLLF. CDR3 nucleotide sequence: TGCAGCGTTGAAAGGTCAGGGGTAAATGAAAAACTGCTTTTT.

This clonotype was picked up many times. The chain carries TRBV5-6 and TRBJ1-1, with D possibly being TRBD1 (5 bases). From germline, CDR1 is SGHDT and CDR2 YYEEEE. Trimming pared 4 bases from V and 0 bases from J, leaving 16 bases between. The CDR3 extends over 16 amino acids. This CDR3 is CASSLGVRGLNTEAFF. CDR3 DNA sequence: TGTGCCAGCAGCCTTGGAGTAAGGGGATTGAACACTGAAGCTTTCTTT.

A remark on this clonotype: Its ends do not fully match the called genes, so a read error is possible. This chain uses TRBV2 with TRBJ1-5; the D gene is possibly TRBD1 (6 bases). Germline V gives CDR1 SNHLY, CDR2 FYNNEI. The CDR3 has 15 amino acids. The CDR3 DNA reads as TGTGCCAGCGGCTTTGACAGGTTAAGCAATCAGCCCCTGCATTTT. Its protein is CASGFDRLSNQPLHF.

There are many counts of this clonotype. One junction end does not reproduce the germline sequence, and a read error may be involved. The chain is built from TRBV29-1 and TRBJ1-2; maybe TRBD1 (6 bases). Per germline, CDR1 SQVTM and CDR2 ANQGSEA. This CDR3 comprises 14 residues. CDR3 sequence reads: CSVEGTSGNYGYTF. CDR3 nucleotides: TGCAGCGTGGAAGGGACATCCGGAAACTATGGCTACACCTTC.

On this clonotype: Just one base apart from a much larger clone, this may be a read error. The genes are TRBV11-2 and TRBJ1-2; D is undetermined. Germline CDR1 and CDR2: SGHAT and FQNNGV. Trimming stripped 4 bases from V and 4 bases from J, with 25 bases between. The CDR3 has 18 amino acids. The CDR3 DNA is TGTGCCAGCAGCTACCAACCCACAGACGTGGGAAAAGCCTATGGCTACACCTTC. Translating gives CASSYQPTDVGKAYGYTF.

The V gene is TRBV6-5, the J gene TRBJ1-1, with D hard to call. V was shortened by 5 bases and J by 5 bases, with 12 bases between the two germline ends. Germline loops: CDR1 MNHEY, CDR2 SVGAGI. This CDR3 contains 13 residues. Here the CDR3 DNA reads TGTGCCAGCAGTGAATGGGAAAGAACTGAAGCTTTCTTT. Translating gives CASSEWERTEAFF.

As for this clonotype: The junction and the germline gene differ at one end; a read error may be behind it. This sequence joins TRBV10-3 and TRBJ1-2; tentative D call: TRBD1 (6 bases). The CDR3 is 14 amino acids. Germline CDR1 ENHRY, CDR2 SYGVKD. The CDR3 loop reads CASSVTDRQEGYTF. The CDR3 DNA is TGTGCCAGCAGTGTTACTGACAGGCAAGAAGGCTACACCTTC.

This clonotype occurred many times. V is TRBV6-1 and J is TRBJ1-1; D is unclear. CDR3 length: 13 amino acids. CDR1 is MNHNS, CDR2 SASEGT, per germline. V gave up 3 bases and J gave up 7 bases, with 12 bases separating them. The CDR3 DNA reads as TGTGCCAGCAGTGACGGATGGACGGGTGAAGCTTTCTTT. It specifies CASSDGWTGEAFF.

Remarks on this clonotype: The junction does not match germline at one end; this may be a read error. For the CDR3, the DNA is TGCGCCAGCAGCCAAGATGTAGGGACAGGGGTTGAGCAGTACTTC. This codes for CASSQDVGTGVEQYF. The chain couples TRBV7-4 to TRBJ2-7, with 10 bases that match TRBD1. Germline lookup yields CDR1 SGHVT and CDR2 SQSDAQ. The CDR3 contains 15 residues.

The table lists this clonotype with many counts. The J gene is TRBJ2-7, the V gene TRBV25-1, with a tentative D call TRBD2 (6 bases). Germline loops: CDR1 MGHDK, CDR2 SYGVNS. This CDR3 region has 13 residues. V was trimmed by 3 bases and J by 2 bases, leaving 8 bases between them. The CDR3 loop reads CASSEGGAYEQYF. The DNA of the CDR3 is TGTGCCAGCAGTGAGGGGGGTGCCTACGAGCAGTACTTC.

This clonotype occurred a few times. This rearrangement joins TRBV6-1 to TRBJ2-7; TRBD1 agrees at 7 bases. From germline, CDR1 is MNHNS and CDR2 SASEGT. This CDR3 is built from 15 residues. The V and J ends lost 2 bases and 3 bases, in that order; junction bases with no gene match: 7. The CDR3 sequence is CASSEIGTAVYEQYF. The CDR3 bases are TGTGCCAGCAGTGAAATTGGGACAGCCGTCTACGAGCAGTACTTC.

V and J are TRBV10-3 and TRBJ1-1; D remains unclear. The V gene's germline CDR1 is ENHRY and CDR2 SYGVKD. The CDR3 length is 14 residues. The germline V and J ends were trimmed by 0 bases and 11 bases, with 16 bases remaining between them. The CDR3 DNA sequence: TGTGCCATCAGTGAGTCGGAGGGCGGGGAGCAGGCTTTCTTT. This gives the protein CAISESEGGEQAFF.

Many counts were recorded for this clonotype. The chain links TRBV2 to TRBJ1-6; D is undetermined. Germline assignment: CDR1 SNHLY and CDR2 FYNNEI. This CDR3 has 16 residues. V lost 3 bases to trimming and J lost 2 bases, with 11 bases between them. CDR3 coding DNA: TGTGCCAGCAGTGAGGAAGCTTTCGCCTATAATTCACCCCTCCACTTT. Amino acids: CASSEEAFAYNSPLHF.

This clonotype has a count of ten or more. The gene calls are TRBV9 and TRBJ1-6; no clear D. CDR1 is SGDLS, CDR2 YYNGEE, per germline. Trimming removed 4 bases from V and 13 bases from J, with 24 bases in between. The CDR3 spans 16 residues. Here the CDR3 reads CASSSRPSDGGKPLHF. CDR3 DNA sequence: TGTGCCAGCAGCTCTCGACCCTCGGACGGAGGAAAGCCCCTCCACTTT. Based on the CDR3 plus reference TRBV9 and TRBJ1-6, the full variable domain is DSGVTQTPKHLITATGQRVTLRCSPRSGDLSVYWYQQSLDQGLQFLIQYYNGEERAKGNILERFSAQQFPDLHSELNLSSLELGDSALYFCASSSRPSDGGKPLHFGNGTRLTVT.

This clonotype occurred many times. The chain recombines TRBV5-1 with TRBJ2-7; D gene unclear. Germline V CDR1 and CDR2: SGHRS, YFSETQ. The CDR3 contains 17 residues. V lost 0 bases, J lost 2 bases, and 18 bases lay in between. The CDR3 coding sequence is TGCGCCAGCAGCTTGGAAGCAGACGATGTAATTCCCTACGAGCAGTACTTC. Its protein product is CASSLEADDVIPYEQYF.

This clonotype was seen a few times. The rearrangement joins TRBV7-2 to TRBJ2-7; D may match TRBD1 or TRBD2 (5 bases each). Germline-derived CDR1 and CDR2 are SGHTA and FQGNSA. V lost 5 bases and J lost 5, with 22 bases in between. CDR3 length: 16 amino acids. DNA of the CDR3: TGTGCCAGCAGCCACCCCGGGACGGAGTCCCAGAACGAGCAGTACTTC. Amino acids: CASSHPGTESQNEQYF.

This chain links TRBV20-1 with TRBJ2-1; TRBD2 agrees at 9 bases. The germline gives CDR1 DFQATT, CDR2 SNEGSKA (reference sequence). The CDR3 length is 17 residues. The ends lost 0 bases at V and 5 bases at J; junction bases unmatched: 11. The CDR3 loop reads CSARDRIAGALNNEQFF. The CDR3 DNA follows: TGCAGTGCTAGAGATCGGATAGCGGGAGCCCTAAACAATGAGCAGTTCTTC.

A note on this clonotype: An end of the junction differs from the germline gene, which may be a read error. The gene calls are TRBV28 and TRBJ1-2; maybe TRBD1 (6 bases). Germline-derived CDR1 and CDR2 are MDHEN and SYDVKM. The CDR3 has 13 residues. CDR3 sequence: CGSLTQGSYGYTF. The CDR3 region has the DNA TGTGGCAGCCTGACACAGGGAAGCTATGGCTACACCTTC.